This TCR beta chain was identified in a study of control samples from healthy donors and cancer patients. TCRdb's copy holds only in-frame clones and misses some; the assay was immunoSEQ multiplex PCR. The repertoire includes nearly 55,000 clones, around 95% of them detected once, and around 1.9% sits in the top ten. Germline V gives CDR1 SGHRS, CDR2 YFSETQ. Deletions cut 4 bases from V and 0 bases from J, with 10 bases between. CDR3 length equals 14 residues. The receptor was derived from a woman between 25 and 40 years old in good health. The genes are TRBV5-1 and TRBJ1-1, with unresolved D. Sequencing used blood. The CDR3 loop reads CASSGEFMNTEAFF. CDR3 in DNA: TGCGCCAGCAGCGGGGAGTTCATGAACACTGAAGCTTTCTTT.